This T cell receptor beta chain came from a study of T cell responses to AZD1222 COVID-19 vaccine. From germline, CDR1 is MNHEY and CDR2 SVGEGT. The CDR3 spans 17 residues. With 5 bases clipped from V and 4 bases from J, the junction kept 13 bases outside the gene matches. Profiled with immunoSEQ multiplex PCR; TCRdb holds only in-frame clones, not every one. The table records 100,000 or so clones, approximately 87% of them present only once. Study-level findings and limits: Recipients of two AZD1222 doses showed rising Spike-specific TCR breadth and depth. Close to half of all spike-specific TCRs reportedly target regions of the variants that are unmutated.

As concerns this clone: Its target is not known.

This TCR came from an adult in good health. The sample in question was peripheral blood, obtained on day 0 of AZD1222 vaccination. V usage is TRBV6-2 or TRBV6-3 and J usage is TRBJ1-2; 10 nucleotides line up with TRBD1. The CDR3 loop is CASSHNTRDRGVYGYTF. CDR3 nucleotides: TGTGCCAGCAGTCACAATACCCGGGACAGGGGAGTCTATGGCTACACCTTC.